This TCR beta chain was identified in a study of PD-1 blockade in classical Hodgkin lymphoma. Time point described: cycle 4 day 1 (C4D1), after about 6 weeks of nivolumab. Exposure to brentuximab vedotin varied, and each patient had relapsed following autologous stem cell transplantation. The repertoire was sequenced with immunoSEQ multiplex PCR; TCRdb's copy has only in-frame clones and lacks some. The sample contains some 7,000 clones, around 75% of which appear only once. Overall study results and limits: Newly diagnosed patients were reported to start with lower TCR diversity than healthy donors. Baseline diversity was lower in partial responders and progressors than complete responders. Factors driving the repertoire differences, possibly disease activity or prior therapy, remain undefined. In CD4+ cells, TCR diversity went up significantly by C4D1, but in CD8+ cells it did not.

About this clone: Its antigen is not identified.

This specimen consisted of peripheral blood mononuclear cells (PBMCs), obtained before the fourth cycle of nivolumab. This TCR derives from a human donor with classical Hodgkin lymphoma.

This CDR3 reads CASGKRGAGQSRANVLTF. Written as DNA, the CDR3 is TGTGCTAGTGGTAAGCGGGGTGCAGGACAAAGTCGGGCCAACGTCCTGACTTTC. The V gene is TRBV12-5, the J gene TRBJ2-6; 7 nucleotides match TRBD2. J was trimmed by 5 bases and V by 5 bases; bases with no gene match: 15. Germline values: CDR1 LGHNT, CDR2 FRNRAP. This CDR3 contains 18 residues.